This TCR beta chain was observed in a study of technical replicates of blood from several donors. The repertoire was sequenced with immunoSEQ multiplex PCR; TCRdb's copy has only in-frame clones and lacks some. The sample consists of about 71,000 clones, approximately 97% of them appearing once. The CDR3 has 16 residues. Germline V lookup: CDR1 GTSNPN, CDR2 SVGIG (reference sequence). V dropped 1 base and J dropped 8 bases, with 21 bases sitting between them. The source is a human donor in good health. The V call is TRBV30, the J call TRBJ2-1; tentative D call: TRBD2 (7 bases). The sequencing input was T cells isolated from PBMCs. The CDR3 region is CAWSGVGGGLFYEQFF. For the CDR3, the DNA is TGTGCCTGGAGTGGAGTGGGGGGGGGCCTTTTCTATGAGCAGTTCTTC.